One and the same sample provided the 9 T cell receptor beta chains below, sequenced in a study of metastatic and nonmetastatic thyroid tumors. All patients reached thyroid surgery having received no treatment beforehand. With MiXCR, TCRdb called clones anew from the PCR reads. The sample lists 100,000 or so clones; 15% were seen once. What was sequenced was blood. The receptors here all came from a female donor with papillary thyroid cancer or a benign thyroid nodule (not recorded which). Some clones in this sample may be carry-over from other donors' samples.

This clone was recorded many times. This chain connects TRBV30 to TRBJ1-5, with a tentative D call TRBD1 (5 bases). Trimming took off 4 bases at V and 5 bases at J, with 18 bases between the two ends. CDR3 length: 15 residues. Germline loops: CDR1 GTSNPN, CDR2 SVGIG (reference sequence). The CDR3 loop reads CAWNLRGRGDQPQHF. CDR3 bases: TGTGCCTGGAACCTGAGGGGCCGAGGGGATCAGCCCCAGCATTTT.

Ten or more counts support this clone. The chain couples TRBV11-2 to TRBJ2-5; 13 bases line up with TRBD2. Germline loops: CDR1 SGHAT, CDR2 FQNNGV. The junction had 7 bases not matched to a gene; V was cut back by 1 base and J by 2 bases. This CDR3 has 18 residues. The CDR3 bases are TGTGCCAGCAGCTTAGGACTAGCGGGGGGATCCCTACAAGAGACCCAGTACTTC. It encodes CASSLGLAGGSLQETQYF.

Points on this clone: A read error may explain this, as a much larger clone is one base away. This chain joins TRBV18 and TRBJ1-1, with D possibly being TRBD1 (6 bases). V lost 3 bases and J 7 bases, leaving 15 bases between the germline ends. The CDR3 contains 14 residues. In germline, CDR1 is KGHSH, CDR2 LQKENI. CDR3 amino acids: CASSPGGQGNEAFF. The CDR3, as DNA: TGTGCCAGCTCACCGGGGGGGCAGGGCAATGAAGCTTTCTTT. Complete variable domain (other parts from reference TRBV18 and TRBJ1-1): NAGVMQNPRHLVRRRGQEARLRCSPMKGHSHVYWYRQLPEEGLKFMVYLQKENIIDESGMPKERFSAEFPKEGPSILRIQQVVRGDSAAYFCASSPGGQGNEAFFGQGTRLTVV.

There are many counts of this clone. V gene TRBV4-1 combines with J gene TRBJ1-2, with unresolved D. V gave up 3 bases and J gave up 6 bases, with 20 bases separating them. CDR3 length equals 16 residues. Germline loops: CDR1 MGHRA, CDR2 YSYEKL. DNA for the CDR3: TGCGCCAGCAGCCAGAGCTCGGGGTCGAGGGAGGATGGCTACACCTTC. It encodes CASSQSSGSREDGYTF.

This clone turned up a few times. The genes are TRBV6-2 or TRBV6-3 and TRBJ1-1; tentative D call: TRBD1 (5 bases). In germline, CDR1 is MNHEY, CDR2 SVGEGT. V dropped 6 bases and J dropped 1 base, with 15 bases sitting between them. This CDR3 spans 15 amino acids. Here the CDR3 DNA reads TGTGCCAGCAGATACACAGGATTCTCGAACACTGAAGCTTTCTTT. It specifies CASRYTGFSNTEAFF.

This clone has ten or more counts. The V and J genes are TRBV5-8 and TRBJ1-2, with D possibly matching TRBD1 (5 bases). Per the germline V gene, CDR1 is SGHTS and CDR2 is YDEGEE. This CDR3 is 16 amino acids long. With 5 bases removed from V and 3 bases from J, the gap between germline ends came to 20 bases. The CDR3 sequence: CASSSGTAETYYGYTF. CDR3 coding DNA: TGTGCCAGCAGTTCCGGGACTGCCGAAACTTACTATGGCTACACCTTC.

In its sample, this clone was seen many times. The V and J genes are TRBV6-1 and TRBJ1-3, with D tentatively TRBD1 (5 bases). The V end lost 6 bases, the J end lost 2 bases, and 14 bases lay between the germline ends. Germline-derived CDR1 and CDR2 are MNHNS and SASEGT. There are 15 residues in the CDR3. CDR3 DNA sequence: TGTGCCAGCAGCACTACAGGATCTACTGGAAACACCATATATTTT. It translates to CASSTTGSTGNTIYF.

This clone has a count of ten or more. The chain recombines TRBV6-1 with TRBJ1-2; the match to TRBD1 covers 9 bases. Germline CDR1 reads MNHNS; CDR2 reads SASEGT. V lost 5 bases to trimming and J lost 7 bases; unmatched junction nucleotides: 17. The CDR3 has 17 residues. As DNA, the CDR3 is TGTGCCAGCAGTCCCGGGACAGGGATCCCCAACTTAAGTGGCTACACCTTC. Encoded protein: CASSPGTGIPNLSGYTF.

As regards this clone: A much bigger clone sits one base away, suggesting this may be a read error. At the DNA level, this CDR3 is encoded by other sequences in the same sample as well. The chain combines TRBV9 with TRBJ1-1; 7 nucleotides match TRBD1. V shed 2 bases, J shed 6 bases, and the junction held 10 bases outside the gene matches. Germline V gene data show CDR1 as SGDLS and CDR2 as YYNGEE. This CDR3 spans 15 amino acids. The CDR3 DNA reads TGTGCCAGCAGCGTGGGCTCCCTGGGGACAGCTGAAGCTTTCTTT. Translated, it gives CASSVGSLGTAEAFF. The entire variable domain, with the rest obtained from reference TRBV9 and TRBJ1-1, is as follows: DSGVTQTPKHLITATGQRVTLRCSPRSGDLSVYWYQQSLDQGLQFLIQYYNGEERAKGNILERFSAQQFPDLHSELNLSSLELGDSALYFCASSVGSLGTAEAFFGQGTRLTVV.